This passage covers 29 T cell receptor beta chains from one sample sequenced in a study of PD-1 blockade in mismatch repair-deficient tumors. Clones were sequenced by immunoSEQ multiplex PCR, and TCRdb holds only the in-frame ones, with some missing. This table has some 130,000 clones, more than 70% appearing once. The starting material was peripheral blood, obtained approximately 73 weeks after starting pembrolizumab. These receptors were taken from an adult with mismatch repair-deficient cancer.

This chain joins TRBV21-1 and TRBJ2-1; the listed D gene, TRBD2, was not tested against the DNA. TRBV21-1 corresponds to a pseudogene. The CDR3 has 16 residues. The CDR3, as DNA: TGTGCCAGCAGCAAAGGTCCCTTAGCGAAGGGCAATGAGCAGTTCTTC. It yields the protein CASSKGPLAKGNEQFF.

The chain uses TRBV27 and TRBJ2-5, with D possibly TRBD2 on 5 matching bases. This CDR3 is 13 amino acids long. V lost 5 bases and J lost 5, with 12 bases in between. Per the germline V gene, CDR1 is MNHEY and CDR2 is SMNVEV (reference sequence). Here the CDR3 reads CASSGVPGETQYF. In DNA form, the CDR3 reads TGTGCCAGCAGTGGGGTACCGGGGGAGACCCAGTACTTC.

The chain uses TRBV4-1 and TRBJ2-7; TRBD2 agrees at 8 bases. Germline-derived CDR1 and CDR2 are MGHRA and YSYEKL. The CDR3 is made up of 15 amino acids. The V segment lost 5 bases and the J segment 0 bases; nucleotides outside the gene matches: 6. The CDR3 here is CASSGAGGGSYEQYF. In DNA, the CDR3 is TGCGCCAGCAGCGGGGCGGGGGGTGGCTCCTACGAGCAGTACTTC.

V and J are TRBV4-1 and TRBJ2-7, with D possibly being TRBD1 or TRBD2 (5 bases each). The length of the CDR3 is 16 residues. Germline CDR1 and CDR2: MGHRA and YSYEKL. Between the trimmed V and J ends, which lost 3 bases and 5 bases, there was a span of 20 bases. The chain's CDR3 is CASSHSQIRDPDEQYF. The CDR3 DNA is TGCGCCAGCAGCCATTCGCAAATCCGGGACCCTGACGAGCAGTACTTC.

The chain employs TRBV4-2 and TRBJ2-6; TRBD2 is a possible D gene (7 bases). Germline assignment: CDR1 LGHNA and CDR2 YNFKEQ. This CDR3 has 15 amino acids. Trimming removed 2 bases from V and 4 bases from J, with 9 bases in between. The CDR3 bases are TGTGCCAGCAGCCAACGGGGGGCGGGGGCCAACGTCCTGACTTTC. Amino acids: CASSQRGAGANVLTF.

This clone was seen a handful of times. The chain has TRBV5-6 and TRBJ2-7; no firm D call. V was shortened by 2 bases and J by 1 base, with 7 bases between the two germline ends. Per the germline V gene, CDR1 is SGHDT and CDR2 is YYEEEE. The CDR3 is 13 residues long. The CDR3 bases are TGTGCCAGCAGCTTCGACCGATCCTACGAGCAGTACTTC. Residues: CASSFDRSYEQYF.

The rearrangement joins TRBV21-1 to TRBJ2-7; the table assigns TRBD2, which was not confirmed against the DNA. TRBV21-1 is classified as a pseudogene. The CDR3 is 15 amino acids. The CDR3 DNA reads TGTGCCAGCAGCAAGGGTAGGCTAGCGGGATACGAGCAGTACTTC. This gives the protein CASSKGRLAGYEQYF.

The genes are TRBV30 and TRBJ2-2, with a weak D call TRBD1 (5 bases). Trimming took off 2 bases at V and 7 bases at J, with 11 bases between the two ends. The CDR3 is 13 amino acids. CDR1 and CDR2 from the germline V gene are GTSNPN and SVGIG (reference sequence). In DNA form, the CDR3 reads TGTGCCTGGAGTTCCAGGGTTGACGGGGAGCTGTTTTTT. It is translated as CAWSSRVDGELFF.

This chain connects TRBV11-1 to TRBJ2-7; the match to TRBD2 covers 12 bases. V dropped 1 base and J dropped 2; count of bases not matched to a gene: 0. This CDR3 comprises 15 residues. Germline V gene sequence: CDR1 SGHAT, CDR2 FQDESV (reference sequence). The CDR3 spells CASSLGTSGAYEQYF. The CDR3 DNA sequence: TGTGCCAGCAGCTTAGGGACTAGCGGGGCCTACGAGCAGTACTTC.

This sequence joins TRBV11-1 and TRBJ2-1; D is undetermined. The CDR3 sequence is 15 residues long. Germline V gene sequence: CDR1 SGHAT, CDR2 FQDESV (reference sequence). Trimming removed 1 base from V and 3 bases from J, with 10 bases in between. The CDR3 nucleotides read TGTGCCAGCAGCTTAGTGGATAGCCTCTACAATGAGCAGTTCTTC. It is translated as CASSLVDSLYNEQFF.

The chain combines TRBV29-1 with TRBJ2-1, with 9 bases lining up with TRBD2. The length of the CDR3 is 16 residues. After removal of 3 bases from V and 3 bases from J, the junction contained 9 bases not matched to a gene. Germline V CDR1 and CDR2: SQVTM, ANQGSEA. As DNA, the CDR3 is TGCAGCGTTGACTCTGCCGGGACTAGCAGCTACAATGAGCAGTTCTTC. Amino acids: CSVDSAGTSSYNEQFF.

A remark on this clone: The same CDR3 arises from other DNA sequences in this sample as well. The chain employs TRBV4-1 and TRBJ2-3; D unclear. V was trimmed by 0 bases and J by 6 bases, leaving 7 bases between them. The CDR3 contains 13 residues. Germline V lookup: CDR1 MGHRA, CDR2 YSYEKL. This CDR3 is CASSQEGMDTQYF. The CDR3, as DNA: TGCGCCAGCAGCCAAGAGGGGATGGATACGCAGTATTTT.

CDR3 in amino acids: CASSITGRDEQYF. CDR3 DNA sequence: TGTGCCAGCTCAATCACAGGGAGAGACGAGCAGTACTTC. The chain is built from TRBV18 and TRBJ2-7; possible D gene TRBD1, 6 bases. The CDR3 has 13 amino acids. Trimming took off 5 bases at V and 5 bases at J, with 13 bases between the two ends. Germline lookup yields CDR1 KGHSH and CDR2 LQKENI.

The chain is built from TRBV9 and TRBJ1-2; maybe TRBD1 (5 bases). Trimming left V 2 bases short and J 4 bases short, with 12 bases between. The CDR3 extends over 14 amino acids. Germline V gene lookup returns CDR1 SGDLS and CDR2 YYNGEE. CDR3 protein: CASSVSGNAYGYTF. Here the CDR3 DNA reads TGTGCCAGCAGCGTTTCAGGGAACGCCTATGGCTACACCTTC.

The chain employs TRBV29-1 and TRBJ2-7, with TRBD2 as a possible D gene (5 bases). V gave up 4 bases and J gave up 2 bases, with 24 bases separating them. Germline V gene lookup returns CDR1 SQVTM and CDR2 ANQGSEA. The CDR3 has 17 amino acids. The CDR3 spells CSVAGYAGGLSPYEQYF. The CDR3 nucleotides read TGCAGCGTTGCGGGTTATGCCGGAGGCCTATCTCCCTACGAGCAGTACTTC.

The chain carries TRBV5-6 and TRBJ1-1; D not certain. Trimming removed 2 bases from V and 0 bases from J, with 11 bases in between. This CDR3 has 15 residues. The germline CDR1 and CDR2 sequences are SGHDT and YYEEEE. The CDR3 coding sequence is TGTGCCAGCAGCTTCACAGCAATCATGAACACTGAAGCTTTCTTT. Protein: CASSFTAIMNTEAFF.

The sample holds one count of this clone. The rearrangement joins TRBV21-1 to TRBJ2-1; the D call of TRBD2 is as the table states it, not checked on the DNA. TRBV21-1 is deemed a pseudogene. The CDR3 covers 15 residues. This chain's CDR3 is CASSKGAGGPCEQFF. CDR3 nucleotide sequence: TGTGCCAGCAGCAAAGGGGCGGGAGGGCCTTGTGAGCAGTTCTTC.

The chain is built from TRBV21-1 and TRBJ2-3; TRBD1, the table's D call, was not compared with the DNA. TRBV21-1 is recorded as a pseudogene. This CDR3 spans 16 amino acids. The CDR3 loop is CASSALQWNSTDTQYF. CDR3 in DNA: TGTGCCAGCAGCGCCCTACAGTGGAATTCCACAGATACGCAGTATTTT.

V gene TRBV7-9 combines with J gene TRBJ1-1; 8 nucleotides match TRBD1. The V gene's germline CDR1 is SEHNR and CDR2 FQNEAQ (reference sequence). The CDR3 has 15 residues. Germline trimming cut 5 bases from V and 1 base from J; bases unmatched to any gene: 6. The chain's CDR3 is CASSRETGGNTEAFF. The CDR3 nucleotides read TGTGCCAGCAGCAGGGAAACAGGGGGGAACACTGAAGCTTTCTTT.

V is TRBV5-6 and J is TRBJ2-6; 7 nucleotides match TRBD1. The junction had 18 bases not matched to a gene; V was cut back by 9 bases and J by 0 bases. This CDR3 comprises 19 residues. Germline-derived CDR1 and CDR2 are SGHDT and YYEEEE. The CDR3 DNA is TGTGCCACCACCAATAGGGACAGCCCTGTTTACTCTGGGGCCAACGTCCTGACTTTC. Encoded protein: CATTNRDSPVYSGANVLTF.

The gene calls are TRBV4-1 and TRBJ2-4; 12 nucleotides agree with TRBD2. Unmatched junction bases numbered 11, after V lost 0 bases and J lost 2 bases. Per the germline V gene, CDR1 is MGHRA and CDR2 is YSYEKL. The CDR3 is 20 amino acids. In DNA form, the CDR3 reads TGCGCCAGCAGCCAAGAGGCACTAGCGGGAGGAGAGGGGACCAAAAACATTCAGTACTTC. Translating gives CASSQEALAGGEGTKNIQYF.

The CDR3 coding sequence is TGTGCCAGCAGCGCCGATGGCTACACCTTC. It yields the protein CASSADGYTF. The chain combines TRBV11-2 with TRBJ1-2; D not resolved. The length of the CDR3 is 10 residues. V was cut by 5 bases and J by 6 bases, with 4 bases left in between. The V gene's germline CDR1 is SGHAT and CDR2 FQNNGV. Looking up the rest from reference TRBV11-2 and TRBJ1-2 gives the full variable domain: EAGVAQSPRYKIIEKRQSVAFWCNPISGHATLYWYQQILGQGPKLLIQFQNNGVVDDSQLPKDRFSAERLKGVDSTLKIQPAKLEDSAVYLCASSADGYTFGSGTRLTVV.

V gene TRBV7-9 combines with J gene TRBJ2-7, with D perhaps assigned TRBD1 or TRBD2 (7 bases each). This CDR3 spans 16 amino acids. Per germline, CDR1 SEHNR and CDR2 FQNEAQ (reference sequence). Trimming left V 5 bases short and J 0 bases short, with 17 bases between. The CDR3 DNA follows: TGTGCCAGCAGCCCGGGGGGACAGCTGATCTCCTACGAGCAGTACTTC. Encoded protein: CASSPGGQLISYEQYF.

This clone was seen a handful of times. The rearrangement uses TRBV6-6 and TRBJ1-5, with a tentative D call TRBD1 (5 bases). This CDR3 contains 15 residues. From germline, CDR1 is MNHNY and CDR2 SVGAGI (reference sequence). Trimming stripped 2 bases from V and 3 bases from J, with 11 bases between. CDR3 residues: CASSYLQGNNQPQHF. As DNA, the CDR3 is TGTGCCAGCAGTTACCTGCAGGGCAACAATCAGCCCCAGCATTTT.

The chain recombines TRBV7-9 with TRBJ2-3, with a weak D call TRBD2 (6 bases). The CDR3 runs 13 residues. Trimming removed 11 bases from V and 0 bases from J, with 12 bases in between. In germline, CDR1 is SEHNR, CDR2 FQNEAQ (reference sequence). DNA of the CDR3: TGTGCCGGAACAAGCGGGAGCACAGATACGCAGTATTTT. Its protein is CAGTSGSTDTQYF.

V usage is TRBV5-4 and J usage is TRBJ1-1; D remains unclear. CDR1 and CDR2 (germline): SGHNT, YYREEE (reference sequence). This CDR3 comprises 15 residues. V shed 6 bases and J shed 1 base, with 16 bases lying between them. Here the CDR3 reads CASTLGREQNTEAFF. The CDR3 DNA follows: TGTGCCAGCACGCTAGGGAGGGAACAGAACACTGAAGCTTTCTTT.

The rearrangement links TRBV13 to TRBJ2-2; 7 bases match TRBD1. Germline assignment: CDR1 PRHDT and CDR2 FYEKMQ (reference sequence). The CDR3 sequence is 15 residues long. V shed 5 bases, J shed 1 base, and the junction held 4 bases outside the gene matches. DNA of the CDR3: TGTGCCAGCAGCAACAGGGGTTGGAACACCGGGGAGCTGTTTTTT. Its translation is CASSNRGWNTGELFF. Complete variable domain (other parts from reference TRBV13 and TRBJ2-2): AAGVIQSPRHLIKEKRETATLKCYPIPRHDTVYWYQQGPGQDPQFLISFYEKMQSDKGSIPDRFSAQQFSDYHSELNMSSLELGDSALYFCASSNRGWNTGELFFGEGSRLTVL.

The rearrangement links TRBV21-1 to TRBJ1-4. TRBV21-1 is termed a pseudogene. The CDR3 sequence is 14 residues long. The CDR3 coding sequence is TGTGCCAGCAGCACGGGGGGTACTAATGAAAAACTGTTTTTT. Translated: CASSTGGTNEKLFF.

CDR3 loop: CASSVRTSGSYNEQFF. The CDR3 bases are TGTGCCAGCAGCGTCAGGACTAGCGGCTCCTACAATGAGCAGTTCTTC. V usage is TRBV9 and J usage is TRBJ2-1, with 10 nucleotides matching TRBD2. Germline V gene lookup returns CDR1 SGDLS and CDR2 YYNGEE. The CDR3 extends over 16 amino acids. J was trimmed by 0 bases and V by 2 bases; bases with no gene match: 2.